The sample holds many counts of the clone carrying this TCR beta chain. This entry is derived from a study of blood T cell repertoires in COVID-19. Produced via immunoSEQ multiplex PCR; TCRdb's table is partial and in-frame only. The repertoire holds roughly 67,000 clones, with 60% to 85% as singletons. With 1 base clipped from V and 8 bases from J, the junction kept 9 bases outside the gene matches. The CDR3 is made up of 15 amino acids. Germline values: CDR1 SGHRS, CDR2 YFSETQ. Source material: peripheral blood. The gene calls are TRBV5-1 and TRBJ2-1, with 7 bases matching TRBD2. The receptor's source is a human donor in a cohort sampled during active COVID-19. The CDR3 here is CASSLSGGSIHEQFF. The CDR3 nucleotides are TGCGCCAGCAGCTTGTCTGGCGGGAGCATCCATGAGCAGTTCTTC.